The clone carrying this T cell receptor beta chain has only a few counts. Its matching antigen is unknown. CDR1 is SEHNR and CDR2 is FQNEAQ in the germline V gene (reference sequence). This CDR3 is 14 amino acids long. V lost 1 base and J 1 base, leaving 7 bases between the germline ends. TCRdb re-called the 5' RACE reads with MiXCR, one entry per CDR3 protein. The repertoire has hundreds of thousands of distinct CDR3 sequences, 9% to 15% of them found once; the top ten carry about 1.6%. This sample was included in a study of identical twins. General study points: For zero-insertion analyses, partial confounding could come from invariant MAIT and iNKT cells.

The data were also submitted as part of a second study, on yellow fever vaccine responses in identical twins.

Sequencing was carried out using PBMCs. The receptor was derived from a woman aged 18-35 years in good health. The chain couples TRBV7-9 to TRBJ1-1; D is unresolved. CDR3 amino acids: CASSLGARNTEAFF. CDR3 sequence (DNA): TGTGCCAGCAGCTTAGGAGCCAGGAACACTGAAGCTTTCTTT.